Shown below are 15 T cell receptor beta chains from a single sample sequenced in a study of identical twins. From the 5' RACE reads, TCRdb called clonotypes with MiXCR, one entry per CDR3 protein. The table includes around 500,000 distinct CDR3 sequences, over 12% detected once. This same sample was also part of a study on yellow fever vaccine responses in identical twins.

Sequencing input: CD4+ T cells sorted from blood. The receptors here all came from a woman aged 18-30 years in good health.

This clonotype was detected only a few times. V usage is TRBV9 and J usage is TRBJ2-7; TRBD1 matches at 7 bases. The germline V gene has CDR1 SGDLS and CDR2 YYNGEE. The junction had 5 bases not matched to a gene; V was cut back by 2 bases and J by 0 bases. The CDR3 runs to 15 residues. The CDR3 DNA reads TGTGCCAGCAGCGTTGGGACAGTAAGCTCCTACGAGCAGTACTTC. The encoded protein is CASSVGTVSSYEQYF.

This clonotype was seen a handful of times. The chain is built from TRBV7-8 and TRBJ2-1; D is ambiguous. The CDR3 covers 15 residues. Trimming stripped 1 base from V and 2 bases from J, with 9 bases between. The germline CDR1 and CDR2 sequences are SGHVS and FQNEAQ. CDR3 DNA sequence: TGTGCCAGCAGCTTAGTAACAGCAGCCTACAATGAGCAGTTCTTC. It is translated as CASSLVTAAYNEQFF. Based on the CDR3 plus reference TRBV7-8 and TRBJ2-1, the full variable domain is GAGVSQSPRYKVAKRGQDVALRCDPISGHVSLFWYQQALGQGPEFLTYFQNEAQLDKSGLPSDRFFAERPEGSVSTLKIQRTQQEDSAVYLCASSLVTAAYNEQFFGPGTRLTVL.

This clonotype was found a few times. The chain has TRBV5-1 and TRBJ2-3; D gene ambiguous. The CDR3 runs to 14 residues. Trimming left V 0 bases short and J 0 bases short, with 5 bases between. The germline gives CDR1 SGHRS, CDR2 YFSETQ. The CDR3 sequence: CASSLDASTDTQYF. The CDR3 DNA reads as TGCGCCAGCAGCTTGGATGCTAGCACAGATACGCAGTATTTT.

This clonotype was observed many times. The chain links TRBV10-3 to TRBJ2-3, with TRBD2 identical over 12 bases. Germline assignment: CDR1 ENHRY and CDR2 SYGVKD. The V gene end was trimmed by 6 bases and the J gene end by 4 bases; junction bases not matched to a gene: 5. The CDR3 is 15 amino acids. The CDR3, as DNA: TGTGCCATCAGGGAGACTAGCGGGGGACCAGATACGCAGTATTTT. It specifies CAIRETSGGPDTQYF.

The rearrangement joins TRBV4-1 to TRBJ2-7; 7 bases fit TRBD2. This CDR3 comprises 13 residues. After removal of 2 bases from V and 5 bases from J, the junction contained 3 bases not matched to a gene. CDR1 is MGHRA and CDR2 is YSYEKL in the germline V gene. The CDR3: CASSQRTSDEQYF. CDR3 nucleotides: TGCGCCAGCAGCCAAAGGACTAGTGACGAGCAGTACTTC.

This clonotype was recorded a few times. The chain employs TRBV6-1 and TRBJ2-5; 10 positions match TRBD2. V shed 6 bases and J 3 bases; nucleotides not matched to a gene: 10. Looked up from germline, CDR1 is MNHNS and CDR2 is SASEGT. This CDR3 is built from 16 residues. CDR3 bases: TGTGCCAGCAGCCAAACCTGGACTAGCGGAAAAGAGACCCAGTACTTC. It translates to CASSQTWTSGKETQYF.

This clonotype was counted a few times. The chain joins TRBV10-3 to TRBJ2-5, with TRBD1 as a possible D gene (6 bases). The germline V gene has CDR1 ENHRY and CDR2 SYGVKD. Trimming shortened V by 11 bases and J by 2 bases, and 12 bases separated the two germline ends. CDR3 length equals 12 residues. CDR3 residues: CASGHLQETQYF. For the CDR3, the DNA is TGTGCCTCGGGACACCTACAAGAGACCCAGTACTTC.

V usage is TRBV4-3 and J usage is TRBJ2-7; unclear D gene. Trimming cost V 0 bases and J 2 bases, with 14 bases left between them. This CDR3 has 16 residues. Per the germline V gene, CDR1 is LGHNA and CDR2 is YSLEER. The CDR3 here is CASSQDGRLVPYEQYF. In DNA form, the CDR3 reads TGCGCCAGCAGCCAAGACGGACGGCTAGTTCCCTACGAGCAGTACTTC.

This chain connects TRBV7-8 to TRBJ2-7; D uncertain. The CDR3 covers 12 residues. V shed 5 bases and J shed 6 bases, with 11 bases lying between them. The V gene's germline CDR1 is SGHVS and CDR2 FQNEAQ. Written as DNA, the CDR3 is TGTGCCAGCAGCCACGGGCCGGGCGAGCAGTACTTC. This translates into CASSHGPGEQYF.

This clonotype was seen only a few times. This chain joins TRBV9 and TRBJ1-1; the D gene is possibly TRBD1 (6 bases). V lost 4 bases and J 4 bases, leaving 14 bases between the germline ends. CDR1 is SGDLS and CDR2 is YYNGEE in the germline V gene. There are 14 residues in the CDR3. CDR3 loop: CASSRLGGGTEAFF. The CDR3 DNA reads as TGTGCCAGCAGCAGGCTGGGGGGCGGCACTGAAGCTTTCTTT.

This clonotype was detected only a few times. CDR3 coding DNA: TGTGCCAGCAGTCCTTCAGAAAGTAGGCACCGTGAGACCCAGTACTTC. Translated, it gives CASSPSESRHRETQYF. The genes are TRBV6-1 and TRBJ2-5; D is ambiguous. This CDR3 has 16 residues. Germline V gives CDR1 MNHNS, CDR2 SASEGT. Trimming took off 5 bases at V and 5 bases at J, with 21 bases between the two ends.

J is TRBJ1-1 and V is TRBV3-1; 8 nucleotides align to TRBD1. Germline trimming cut 4 bases from V and 2 bases from J; bases unmatched to any gene: 6. The CDR3 consists of 15 residues. Looked up from germline, CDR1 is LGHDT and CDR2 is YNNKEL (reference sequence). CDR3 protein: CASSRWTGTNTEAFF. In DNA, the CDR3 is TGTGCCAGCAGCCGTTGGACAGGGACTAACACTGAAGCTTTCTTT.

In this sample, this clonotype turned up many times. V and J are TRBV10-3 and TRBJ2-7, with D unclear. Germline values: CDR1 ENHRY, CDR2 SYGVKD. The V end lost 4 bases, the J end lost 4 bases, and 5 bases lay between the germline ends. The CDR3 is 11 residues long. CDR3 coding DNA: TGTGCCATCAGTGGGCCTTACGAGCAGTACTTC. This codes for CAISGPYEQYF.

The V call is TRBV7-2, the J call TRBJ1-5; D remains unclear. The CDR3 is made up of 13 amino acids. Germline V gene data show CDR1 as SGHTA and CDR2 as FQGNSA. V was shortened by 0 bases and J by 11 bases, with 11 bases between the two germline ends. The CDR3 DNA reads as TGTGCCAGCAGCTTAGCCCCTGACATATCCCAGCATTTT. Its translation is CASSLAPDISQHF.

CDR3 region: CASSLLGGIDNQPQHF. The CDR3 region has the DNA TGTGCCAGCAGTTTACTAGGGGGGATAGACAATCAGCCCCAGCATTTT. The chain combines TRBV28 with TRBJ1-5; perhaps TRBD1 as D (6 bases). This CDR3 has 16 residues. V dropped 2 bases and J dropped 3 bases, with 14 bases sitting between them. Germline CDR1 reads MDHEN; CDR2 reads SYDVKM.